This T cell receptor beta chain was recorded in a study of T-cell memory formation after mild COVID-19. About the study: The study found TCR clusters largely donor specific. Findings and caveats of the study: Cross-reactive memory seemingly joined, as some responding clones were found in pre-infection memory. CM and EM subsets held most contracting CD4+ clones; EMRA held CD8+ ones. Contracting clones, day 15 to 85, had balanced CD4/CD8, and later expanders favored CD4+.

The CDR3 runs 14 residues. V lost 4 bases and J lost 1, with 9 bases in between. CDR1 is ENHRY and CDR2 is SYGVKD in the germline V gene. A few counts support this clonotype. The target antigen is unknown. TCRdb fed the 5' RACE reads into MiXCR, producing one record per CDR3 protein. Of a few hundred thousand distinct CDR3 sequences listed, approximately 25% are singletons. This receptor was identified in an adult woman who had mild COVID-19 (a few samples of this study predate the infection). Cell type and time point are not known. V and J are TRBV10-3 and TRBJ2-3; D not resolved. Sequenced sample: PBMCs or a T cell subset sorted from them (not recorded which). CDR3 in DNA: TGTGCCATCAGTGTCCAGTTGGGCACAGATACGCAGTATTTT. As protein: CAISVQLGTDTQYF.